The present TCR beta chain was sequenced within a study of metastatic and nonmetastatic thyroid tumors. Study-wide background: Repertoire data that came from the blood and tumor or nodule tissue of malignant and benign thyroid patients were compared. Study conclusions and caveats: Significantly higher TCR beta diversity was reportedly seen in malignant thyroid tumors than benign nodules, in blood and tumor.

Until they underwent thyroid surgery, no patient had received any treatment. The length of the CDR3 is 15 residues. V lost 5 bases and J lost 5, with 16 bases in between. Per the germline V gene, CDR1 is MNHEY and CDR2 is SVGAGI. This clone was seen only a few times. What it recognizes is unknown. Because the CDR3 is missing its conserved closing phenylalanine or tryptophan, this is likely a read error. Under the authors' procedure: Across clinicopathological groups, CDR3 differences served as the basis for building a distant-metastasis classifier for papillary thyroid cancer. TCRdb re-analyzed the PCR reads using MiXCR. TCRdb's processing, not the authors', yielded these V and J calls. The table includes 70,000 or so clones, 14% detected once.

The TCR sequence derives from a male donor with papillary thyroid cancer or a benign thyroid nodule (not recorded which). Some clones in this sample may be carry-over from other donors' samples. This chain joins TRBV6-5 and TRBJ2-1; unclear D gene. Sequencing input: blood. The CDR3 region is CASSIPAAGDNEQFS. The CDR3 DNA reads TGTGCCAGCAGTATACCCGCGGCCGGAGACAATGAGCAGTTCTCC.